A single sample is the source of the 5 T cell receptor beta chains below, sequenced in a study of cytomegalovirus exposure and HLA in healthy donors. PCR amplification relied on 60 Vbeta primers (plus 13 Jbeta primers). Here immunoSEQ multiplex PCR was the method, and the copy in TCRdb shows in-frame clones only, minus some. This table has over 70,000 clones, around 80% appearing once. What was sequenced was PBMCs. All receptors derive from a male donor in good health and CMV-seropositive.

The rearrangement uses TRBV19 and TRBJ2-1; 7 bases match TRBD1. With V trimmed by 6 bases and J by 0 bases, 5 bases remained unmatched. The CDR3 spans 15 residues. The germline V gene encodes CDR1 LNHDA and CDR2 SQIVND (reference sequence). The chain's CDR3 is CASRVDRSSYNEQFF. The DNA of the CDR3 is TGTGCCAGTAGAGTGGACAGGAGCTCCTACAATGAGCAGTTCTTC.

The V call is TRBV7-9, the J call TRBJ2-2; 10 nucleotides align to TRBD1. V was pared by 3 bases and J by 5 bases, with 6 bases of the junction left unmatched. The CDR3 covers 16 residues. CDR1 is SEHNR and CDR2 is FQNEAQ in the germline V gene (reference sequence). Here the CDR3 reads CASSFRTGGGTGELFF. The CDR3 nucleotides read TGTGCCAGCAGCTTCCGGACAGGGGGTGGTACCGGGGAGCTGTTTTTT.

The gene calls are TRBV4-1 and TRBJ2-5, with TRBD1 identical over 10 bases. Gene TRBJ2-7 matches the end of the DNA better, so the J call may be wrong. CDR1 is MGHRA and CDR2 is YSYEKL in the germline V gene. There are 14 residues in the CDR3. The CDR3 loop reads CASSLRQGAYEQYF. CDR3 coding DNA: TGCGCCAGCAGCCTTAGACAGGGGGCGTACGAGCAGTACTTC.

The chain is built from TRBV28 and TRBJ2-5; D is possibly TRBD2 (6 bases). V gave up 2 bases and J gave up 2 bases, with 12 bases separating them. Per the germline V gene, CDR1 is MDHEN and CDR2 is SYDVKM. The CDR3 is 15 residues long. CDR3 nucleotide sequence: TGTGCCAGCAGTTTAGGGGGGAGAGCACAAGAGACCCAGTACTTC. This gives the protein CASSLGGRAQETQYF.

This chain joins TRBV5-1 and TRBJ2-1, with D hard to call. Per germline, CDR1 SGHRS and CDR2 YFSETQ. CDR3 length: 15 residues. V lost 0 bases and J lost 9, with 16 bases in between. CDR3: CASSLGSSRRGEQFF. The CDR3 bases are TGCGCCAGCAGCTTGGGGTCCTCCAGACGCGGTGAGCAGTTCTTC.